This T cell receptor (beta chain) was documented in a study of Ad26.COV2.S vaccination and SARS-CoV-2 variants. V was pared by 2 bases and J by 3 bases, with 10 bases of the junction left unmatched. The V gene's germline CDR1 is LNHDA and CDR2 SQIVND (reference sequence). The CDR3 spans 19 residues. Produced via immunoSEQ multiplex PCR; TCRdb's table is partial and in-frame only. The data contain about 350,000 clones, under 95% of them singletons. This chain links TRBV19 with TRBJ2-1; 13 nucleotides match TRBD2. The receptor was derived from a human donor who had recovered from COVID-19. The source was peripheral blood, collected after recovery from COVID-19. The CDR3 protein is CASSILGLAGTSHYNEQFF. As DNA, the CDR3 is TGTGCCAGTAGTATACTGGGACTAGCGGGGACCAGTCACTACAATGAGCAGTTCTTC.